This T cell receptor (beta chain) was sequenced in a study of T-cell memory formation after mild COVID-19. Overall study results and limits: A balance of CD4 and CD8 characterized clones contracting day 15 to 85, whereas later expanders leaned CD4+.

Trimming took 0 bases from V and 2 from J, leaving 11 bases between them. CDR3 length: 15 residues. The germline V gene encodes CDR1 GTSNPN and CDR2 SVGIG (reference sequence). The TCR alpha and TCR beta cDNA libraries, bearing sample barcodes and UMIs, were generated by 5'RACE using constant-segment primers. One entry per CDR3 protein, called by TCRdb with MiXCR from the 5' RACE reads. The sample holds approximately 350,000 distinct CDR3 sequences, under 30% seen once. Concerning this clonotype: The target antigen is unknown.

The TCR comes from an adult woman who had mild COVID-19 (a few samples of this study predate the infection). Cell type and time point are not known. Sample: PBMCs or a T cell subset sorted from them (not recorded which). The chain carries TRBV30 and TRBJ2-1, with D maybe TRBD2 (6 bases). The CDR3 DNA sequence: TGTGCCTGGAGTGTTGATGCGGGACCCTACAATGAGCAGTTCTTC. The encoded protein is CAWSVDAGPYNEQFF.